This passage covers 31 T cell receptor beta chains from one sample sequenced in a study of identical twins. TCRdb re-called the 5' RACE reads through MiXCR, storing one row per CDR3 protein. The sample has 500,000 or so distinct CDR3 sequences; about 13% are singletons. This sample also appeared in a second study, on yellow fever vaccine responses in identical twins.

Source material: CD4+ T cells sorted from blood. The receptors were gathered from a woman between 18 and 30 years old in good health.

This clonotype has a handful of counts. V usage is TRBV7-6 and J usage is TRBJ2-1, with 8 nucleotides matching TRBD1. The CDR3 sequence is 16 residues long. Trimming at V came to 5 bases and at J to 6 bases, leaving 12 bases not matched to a gene. Germline-derived CDR1 and CDR2 are SGHVS and FNYEAQ. CDR3 DNA sequence: TGTGCCAGCAGCCGTTCAGGGGGCACAAACCCCAATGAGCAGTTCTTC. It translates to CASSRSGGTNPNEQFF.

This clonotype was seen only a few times. The rearrangement joins TRBV28 to TRBJ2-4; D is uncertain. CDR3 size: 12 residues. Germline CDR1 MDHEN, CDR2 SYDVKM. The germline V and J ends were trimmed by 7 bases and 3 bases, with 7 bases remaining between them. CDR3 nucleotide sequence: TGTGCCAGCAATGGGGTCAAAAACATTCAGTACTTC. Translation gives CASNGVKNIQYF.

CDR3 in amino acids: CASSWPSQPQHF. CDR3 DNA sequence: TGTGCCAGCAGCTGGCCAAGTCAGCCCCAGCATTTT. The genes are TRBV7-2 and TRBJ1-5; D is unclear. The length of the CDR3 is 12 residues. V was cut by 4 bases and J by 6 bases, with 7 bases left in between. Looked up from germline, CDR1 is SGHTA and CDR2 is FQGNSA.

The chain is built from TRBV12-3 or TRBV12-4 and TRBJ1-1; 7 positions agree with TRBD1. The CDR3 extends over 11 amino acids. Losses at the gene ends were 6 bases for V and 7 bases for J; bases not matched to a gene: 2. The CDR3 here is CASRGQIEAFF. Written as DNA, the CDR3 is TGTGCCAGCAGGGGACAGATTGAAGCTTTCTTT.

This clonotype showed up just a few times. The CDR3 coding sequence is TGCAGTGCTCCGCGGACTAGCGGGGTTAGCACAGATACGCAGTATTTT. Its protein product is CSAPRTSGVSTDTQYF. V usage is TRBV20-1 and J usage is TRBJ2-3, with 12 bases lining up with TRBD2. With 5 bases clipped from V and 0 bases from J, the junction kept 6 bases outside the gene matches. The CDR3 totals 16 residues. The germline V gene encodes CDR1 DFQATT and CDR2 SNEGSKA (reference sequence).

This clonotype showed up many times. The V call is TRBV5-8, the J call TRBJ2-1; a weak D match, TRBD2 (6 bases). Germline assignment: CDR1 SGHTS and CDR2 YDEGEE. The CDR3 has 15 amino acids. The V end was cut by 4 bases, the J end by 5 bases, with 16 bases between. This CDR3 reads CASSLGSRVNNEQFF. The CDR3 nucleotides are TGTGCCAGCAGCCTCGGGAGTAGGGTTAACAATGAGCAGTTCTTC. Together with reference TRBV5-8 and TRBJ2-1, the CDR3 gives the full variable domain: EAGVTQSPTHLIKTRGQQATLRCSPISGHTSVYWYQQALGLGLQFLLWYDEGEERNRGNFPPRFSGRQFPNYSSELNVNALELEDSALYLCASSLGSRVNNEQFFGPGTRLTVL.

The V call is TRBV20-1, the J call TRBJ2-3, with unresolved D. The CDR3 covers 15 residues. The V gene lost 3 bases and the J gene lost 2 bases, with 15 bases spanning the gap. The V gene's germline CDR1 is DFQATT and CDR2 SNEGSKA (reference sequence). This CDR3 is CSASTTVGYTDTQYF. The CDR3, as DNA: TGCAGTGCTAGTACTACGGTGGGGTACACAGATACGCAGTATTTT.

This clonotype was counted ten times or more. This sequence joins TRBV3-1 and TRBJ2-1; D gene unclear. Per the germline V gene, CDR1 is LGHDT and CDR2 is YNNKEL (reference sequence). Trimming removed 0 bases at V and 7 bases at J, with 13 bases between. This CDR3 comprises 15 residues. The CDR3 DNA reads as TGTGCCAGCAGCCAAGATACGGCTAGGCGGAATGAGCAGTTCTTC. Translation gives CASSQDTARRNEQFF.

This clonotype was found a few times. The chain has TRBV27 and TRBJ1-1; D is perhaps TRBD1 (5 bases). CDR1 and CDR2 from the germline V gene are MNHEY and SMNVEV (reference sequence). Trimming removed 6 bases from V and 1 base from J, with 15 bases in between. This CDR3 region has 15 residues. DNA of the CDR3: TGTGCCAGCAGCGCCGGACACCTCCGGAACACTGAAGCTTTCTTT. Its translation is CASSAGHLRNTEAFF.

V and J are TRBV4-2 and TRBJ2-7; D is ambiguous. This CDR3 has 12 residues. The germline V gene has CDR1 LGHNA and CDR2 YNFKEQ. Deletions cut 6 bases from V and 7 bases from J, with 13 bases between. CDR3 sequence (DNA): TGTGCCAGCAGAGGACCGTCCCCGGAGCAGTACTTC. Translating it yields CASRGPSPEQYF.

In this sample, this clonotype turned up a few times. This chain connects TRBV7-8 to TRBJ2-5, with D perhaps matching TRBD1 or TRBD2 (5 bases each). Germline CDR1 is SGHVS and CDR2 is FQNEAQ. The ends were cut back, 6 bases at V and 2 bases at J, with 16 bases in the middle. The CDR3 runs 15 residues. This CDR3 reads CASSKRGNLQETQYF. The CDR3 DNA is TGTGCCAGCAGTAAGAGGGGTAACCTACAAGAGACCCAGTACTTC.

There are a few counts of this clonotype. The chain carries TRBV24-1 and TRBJ2-2; tentative D call: TRBD2 (5 bases). Germline CDR1 and CDR2: KGHDR and SFDVKD. The CDR3 covers 19 residues. Trimming took 4 bases from V and 0 from J, leaving 20 bases between them. The CDR3 here is CATSDDARRVHTNTGELFF. CDR3 DNA: TGTGCCACCAGTGACGATGCAAGGCGGGTACATACGAACACCGGGGAGCTGTTTTTT.

The rearrangement uses TRBV11-3 and TRBJ2-1; D possibly corresponds to TRBD2 (6 bases). The CDR3 sequence is 15 residues long. The germline V gene encodes CDR1 SGHNT and CDR2 YENEEA. The germline V and J ends were trimmed by 3 bases and 5 bases, with 14 bases remaining between them. The CDR3 coding sequence is TGTGCCAGCAGCTTGGGGGGTGCACTGAACAATGAGCAGTTCTTC. Encoded protein: CASSLGGALNNEQFF.

This clonotype was seen a few times. The chain joins TRBV4-2 to TRBJ2-7; tentative D call: TRBD1 (6 bases). Between the trimmed V and J ends, which lost 3 bases and 3 bases, there was a span of 12 bases. Per the germline V gene, CDR1 is LGHNA and CDR2 is YNFKEQ. The length of the CDR3 is 14 residues. CDR3: CASSHGQSNYEQYF. The DNA of the CDR3 is TGTGCCAGCAGCCACGGACAGAGCAACTACGAGCAGTACTTC.

Only a few counts were recorded for this clonotype. The chain carries TRBV6-5 and TRBJ1-1; perhaps TRBD1 as D (5 bases). From germline, CDR1 is MNHEY and CDR2 SVGAGI. The CDR3 loop spans 16 amino acids. V gave up 2 bases and J gave up 7 bases, with 20 bases separating them. The CDR3 spells CASSYNRKGMGGEAFF. The CDR3 DNA follows: TGTGCCAGCAGTTACAATCGAAAAGGAATGGGGGGTGAAGCTTTCTTT.

This clonotype was seen only a few times. The chain is built from TRBV7-9 and TRBJ2-1, with D unresolved. The CDR3 sequence is 14 residues long. Trimming removed 6 bases from V and 5 bases from J, with 14 bases in between. Germline V gives CDR1 SEHNR, CDR2 FQNEAQ (reference sequence). CDR3 sequence: CASRISQHNNEQFF. The CDR3 DNA reads TGTGCCAGCAGAATAAGCCAACATAACAATGAGCAGTTCTTC.

The CDR3, as DNA: TGCAGCGTCGTCGTCGCGACAGCCGGGGGTGAAGCTTTCTTT. Translating it yields CSVVVATAGGEAFF. This sequence joins TRBV29-1 and TRBJ1-1; a weak D match, TRBD1 (5 bases). V shed 6 bases and J shed 7 bases, with 21 bases lying between them. There are 14 residues in the CDR3. CDR1 and CDR2 (germline): SQVTM, ANQGSEA.

This clonotype was detected a few times. The chain joins TRBV20-1 to TRBJ2-3; 13 nucleotides agree with TRBD2. This CDR3 comprises 15 residues. The trim removed 2 bases at V and 6 bases at J, leaving 5 bases unmatched. In germline, CDR1 is DFQATT, CDR2 SNEGSKA (reference sequence). For the CDR3, the DNA is TGCAGTGCTAGAACGGGACTAGCGGGAAGGGATACGCAGTATTTT. This gives the protein CSARTGLAGRDTQYF.

This chain links TRBV18 with TRBJ2-1, with D possibly matching TRBD2 (5 bases). The ends were cut back, 2 bases at V and 5 bases at J, with 10 bases in the middle. From germline, CDR1 is KGHSH and CDR2 LQKENI. The CDR3 runs to 14 residues. The CDR3 DNA is TGTGCCAGCTCACCAGAGGGAGCTAACAATGAGCAGTTCTTC. It yields the protein CASSPEGANNEQFF.

This clonotype was seen only a few times. This sequence joins TRBV11-2 and TRBJ2-1; 8 nucleotides align to TRBD2. The CDR3 runs 17 residues. The V and J ends lost 8 bases and 4 bases, in that order; junction bases with no gene match: 16. Germline CDR1 and CDR2: SGHAT and FQNNGV. The chain's CDR3 is CASLGLVGLLGYNEQFF. The CDR3 bases are TGTGCCAGCTTGGGACTAGTAGGGCTTCTGGGATACAATGAGCAGTTCTTC.

This clonotype was detected only a few times. V and J are TRBV5-6 and TRBJ2-1; the D gene is possibly TRBD2 (5 bases). Looked up from germline, CDR1 is SGHDT and CDR2 is YYEEEE. The ends were cut back, 0 bases at V and 8 bases at J, with 9 bases in the middle. The CDR3 length is 13 residues. This CDR3 is CASSLVSSHEQFF. CDR3 coding DNA: TGTGCCAGCAGCTTGGTCTCTAGCCATGAGCAGTTCTTC.

The rearrangement uses TRBV20-1 and TRBJ1-1, with no clear D. The CDR3 sequence is 11 residues long. Trimming stripped 3 bases from V and 9 bases from J, with 11 bases between. The germline V gene encodes CDR1 DFQATT and CDR2 SNEGSKA (reference sequence). CDR3 DNA: TGCAGTGCTAGTAGGCAGTCCCAAGCTTTCTTT. Encoded protein: CSASRQSQAFF.

J is TRBJ2-5 and V is TRBV24-1; D perhaps matches TRBD2 (6 bases). The CDR3 runs 15 residues. V was shortened by 3 bases and J by 1 base, with 11 bases between the two germline ends. Per the germline V gene, CDR1 is KGHDR and CDR2 is SFDVKD. CDR3 residues: CATSDPSGPQETQYF. CDR3 bases: TGTGCCACCAGTGATCCCAGCGGGCCCCAAGAGACCCAGTACTTC.

This chain uses TRBV20-1 with TRBJ2-5; no firm D call. Germline lookup yields CDR1 DFQATT and CDR2 SNEGSKA (reference sequence). Trimming took off 0 bases at V and 4 bases at J, with 6 bases between the two ends. The CDR3 has 12 residues. CDR3 in amino acids: CSARDHPETQYF. CDR3 nucleotides: TGCAGTGCTAGAGATCACCCAGAGACCCAGTACTTC.

This clonotype was seen a few times. V gene TRBV29-1 combines with J gene TRBJ2-7; 9 bases map to TRBD1. This CDR3 spans 11 amino acids. V lost 7 bases, J lost 6 bases, and 4 bases stayed unmatched. Germline V gene sequence: CDR1 SQVTM, CDR2 ANQGSEA. The CDR3 sequence: CSGDRAGEQYF. The CDR3 nucleotides read TGCAGCGGGGACAGGGCGGGCGAGCAGTACTTC.

The chain joins TRBV20-1 to TRBJ2-3; 9 bases align to TRBD2. V shed 5 bases and J 0 bases; nucleotides not matched to a gene: 6. This CDR3 has 15 amino acids. CDR1 is DFQATT, CDR2 SNEGSKA, per germline (reference sequence). The CDR3 region has the DNA TGCAGTGCTGGCCCGGGACTAGCTAGCACAGATACGCAGTATTTT. This encodes CSAGPGLASTDTQYF.

The chain combines TRBV7-6 with TRBJ2-5; 9 nucleotides align to TRBD2. This CDR3 contains 13 residues. V lost 3 bases and J lost 12; bases outside the gene matches: 8. CDR1 and CDR2 from the germline V gene are SGHVS and FNYEAQ. The CDR3 coding sequence is TGTGCCAGCAGCTTGGTTTTCGGCGGGGGGGAGTACTTC. It encodes CASSLVFGGGEYF.

CDR3 protein: CASSLDSSSYNSPLHF. The CDR3 region has the DNA TGTGCCAGCAGCTTAGATTCGAGCTCCTATAATTCACCCCTCCACTTT. The V and J genes are TRBV7-6 and TRBJ1-6; D unclear. The V gene's germline CDR1 is SGHVS and CDR2 FNYEAQ. CDR3 length: 16 amino acids. V lost 1 base to trimming and J lost 0 bases, with 7 bases between them.

This chain connects TRBV12-3 or TRBV12-4 to TRBJ1-2, with D uncertain. This CDR3 spans 14 amino acids. V lost 3 bases and J 6 bases, leaving 14 bases between the germline ends. CDR3 DNA sequence: TGTGCCAGCAGTTTTGGCCCCGGTGAGGATGGCTACACCTTC. Its protein is CASSFGPGEDGYTF.

The chain links TRBV20-1 to TRBJ2-6, with TRBD1 as a possible D gene (6 bases). Deletions cut 2 bases from V and 1 base from J, with 9 bases between. Germline V lookup: CDR1 DFQATT, CDR2 SNEGSKA (reference sequence). This CDR3 is built from 15 residues. The CDR3 is CSARTTGSGANVLTF. The CDR3 nucleotides read TGCAGTGCTAGAACTACAGGGTCTGGGGCCAACGTCCTGACTTTC.

The sample holds many counts of this clonotype. The chain uses TRBV9 and TRBJ2-3; D unresolved. The CDR3 loop spans 13 amino acids. Trimming took 2 bases from V and 3 from J, leaving 7 bases between them. Germline CDR1 and CDR2: SGDLS and YYNGEE. The CDR3 sequence: CASSVGLTDTQYF. CDR3 coding DNA: TGTGCCAGCAGCGTTGGATTGACAGATACGCAGTATTTT.